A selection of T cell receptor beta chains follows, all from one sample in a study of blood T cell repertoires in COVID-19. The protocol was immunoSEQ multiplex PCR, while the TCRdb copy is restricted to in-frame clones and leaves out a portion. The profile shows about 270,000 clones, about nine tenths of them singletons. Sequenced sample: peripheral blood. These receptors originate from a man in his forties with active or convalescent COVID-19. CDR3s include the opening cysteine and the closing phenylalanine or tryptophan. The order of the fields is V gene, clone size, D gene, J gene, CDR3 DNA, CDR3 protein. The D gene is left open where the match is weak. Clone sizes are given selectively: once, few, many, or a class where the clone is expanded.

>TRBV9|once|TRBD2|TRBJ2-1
TGTGCCAGCAGCGTCGCTAGCGGGAGCAATGAGCAGTTCTTC
CASSVASGSNEQFF
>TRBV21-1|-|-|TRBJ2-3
TGTGCCAGCAGCAAACGTAGATGGTCCGCAGATACGCAGTATTTT
CASSKRRWSADTQYF
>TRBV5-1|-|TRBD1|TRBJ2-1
TGCGCCAGCAGCCACGGGACAGACTACAATGAGCAGTTCTTC
CASSHGTDYNEQFF
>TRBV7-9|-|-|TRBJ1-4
TGTGCCAGCAGCCAAGTCGGTAGGACTAAGGGTGAAAAACTGTTTTTT
CASSQVGRTKGEKLFF
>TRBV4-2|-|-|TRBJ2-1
TGTGCCAGCAGCCAAGAGCCCGGGTACAGGCGGTCCAATGAGCAGTTCTTC
CASSQEPGYRRSNEQFF
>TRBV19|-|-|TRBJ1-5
TGTGCCAGTAGTAGGGGCAGCGCTAGCAATCAGCCCCAGCATTTT
CASSRGSASNQPQHF
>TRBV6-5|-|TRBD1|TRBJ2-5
TGTGCCAGCGCGAGCGGACAGGGGCGATCGGCGACCCAGTACTTC
CASASGQGRSATQYF
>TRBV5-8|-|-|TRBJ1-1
TGTGCCAGCAGGGCGGTGGGGGGGCTAACTGAAGCTTTCTTT
CASRAVGGLTEAFF
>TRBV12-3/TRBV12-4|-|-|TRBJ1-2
TGTGCCAGCAGTTCGACAGGAGTCTATGGCTACACCTTC
CASSSTGVYGYTF
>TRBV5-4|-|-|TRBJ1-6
TGTGCCAGCAGCTTGGAACAGGGTGGTTCACCCCTCCACTTT
CASSLEQGGSPLHF
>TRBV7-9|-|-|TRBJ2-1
TGTGCCAGCAGCCACCAAAGGGGGGGCCTCATCAGCTCCTACAATGAGCAGTTCTTC
CASSHQRGGLISSYNEQFF
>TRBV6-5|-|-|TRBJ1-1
TGTGCCAGCAGTTACTCTGCCAGGGCGACTGAAGCTTTCTTT
CASSYSARATEAFF
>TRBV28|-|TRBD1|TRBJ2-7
TGTGCCACATCAAGACAGGGGTCGTCTTATTCCTACGAGCAGTACTTC
CATSRQGSSYSYEQYF
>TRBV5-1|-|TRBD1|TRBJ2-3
TGCGCCAGCAGTCCGGGACAGCGCACAGATACGCAGTATTTT
CASSPGQRTDTQYF
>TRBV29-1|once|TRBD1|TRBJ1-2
TGCAGCGTCGGAGACAGGGGGCGTGATGGCTACACCTTC
CSVGDRGRDGYTF
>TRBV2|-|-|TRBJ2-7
TGTGCCAGCAGAACAAGGACAGCAGACGAGCAGTACTTC
CASRTRTADEQYF
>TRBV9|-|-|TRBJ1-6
TGTGCCAGCAACAGGGCAGGAACCAATTCACCCCTCCACTTT
CASNRAGTNSPLHF
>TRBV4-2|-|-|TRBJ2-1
TGTGCCAGCAGCCAAGGACAGTATGAGCAGTTCTTC
CASSQGQYEQFF
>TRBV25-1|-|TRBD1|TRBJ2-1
TGTGCCAGCAAGGAGGGACAGGGAATAAATGAGCAGTTCTTC
CASKEGQGINEQFF
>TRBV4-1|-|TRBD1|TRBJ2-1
TGCGCCAGCAGCCCCCAAAGTTCGGGGACAGACTACAATGAGCAGTTCTTC
CASSPQSSGTDYNEQFF
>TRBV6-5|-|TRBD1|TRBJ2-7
TGTGCCAGCAGTTACTCAGGGACAGACTACGAGCAGTACTTC
CASSYSGTDYEQYF
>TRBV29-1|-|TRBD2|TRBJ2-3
TGCAGCGTTGAAAAGCGGGAGGTACTTCGCTCAACTAGCACAGATACGCAGTATTTT
CSVEKREVLRSTSTDTQYF
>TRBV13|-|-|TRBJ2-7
TGTGCCAGCAGCCGCCTCAAGTCTCAGGGTTACGAGCAGTACTTC
CASSRLKSQGYEQYF
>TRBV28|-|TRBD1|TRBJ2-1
TGTGCCAGCAGACCCAGACAGGGGGCGCGAGGTGAGCAGTTCTTC
CASRPRQGARGEQFF
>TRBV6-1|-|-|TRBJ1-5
TGTGCCAGCAGTGAAGCCCGCAGGGCTCCTTATCAGCCCCAGCATTTT
CASSEARRAPYQPQHF
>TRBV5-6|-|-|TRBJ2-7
TGTGCCAGCAGTGTGGGCAGCTACGAGCAGTACTTC
CASSVGSYEQYF
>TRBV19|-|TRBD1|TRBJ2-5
TGTGCCAGTAGTCTCACAGGGGGGATTGGAGAGACCCAGTACTTC
CASSLTGGIGETQYF
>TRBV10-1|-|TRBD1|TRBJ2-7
TGCGCCAGCAGTGACGGACAGGGGGTCTACGAGCAGTACTTC
CASSDGQGVYEQYF